This T cell receptor beta chain was found in a study of blood T cell repertoires in COVID-19. Across the study: Researchers got acute and convalescent COVID-19 samples from the United States, Italy and Spain. The analysed material was cDNA or gDNA that came from T cells, B-cell-depleted T cells, or PBMCs.

Assignment of participants to cohorts was predicated upon participant-reported clinical history. The J segment lost 10 bases and the V segment lost 0 bases, leaving 12 bases of the junction unmatched. The CDR3 has 17 residues. Germline V CDR1 and CDR2: SGHVS, FNYEAQ. Methods used by the authors: Nucleated cell number was recorded as an estimate derived from reference gene primer amplification. Sequenced by immunoSEQ multiplex PCR; TCRdb stores in-frame clones only, minus some. V and J calls and clone size follow that table, whereas D and trimming were derived from the DNA. Altogether roughly 310,000 clones are present, 90% being singletons, with the ten largest covering roughly 2.6%.

The chain couples TRBV7-6 to TRBJ2-1, with TRBD2 matching 10 bases. Sequenced input: PBMCs or T cells enriched from blood (not recorded which). The sequence came from a man in his sixties who had recovered from COVID-19. CDR3 in amino acids: CASSLAGSSGGRGEQFF. CDR3 coding DNA: TGTGCCAGCAGCTTAGCTGGGTCTAGCGGGGGCCGGGGAGAGCAGTTCTTC.